The sequence of this TCR beta chain was determined in a study of post-analysis software for immune sequencing data (dated by TCRdb to the mid-2010s). A note on the overall study: Recorded disease courses included relapsing-remitting, secondary progressive and progressive-relapsing multiple sclerosis, with some patients lacking subtype annotation. The patient repertoires were compared against about a dozen previously published healthy control repertoires obtained from donors aged roughly 6 to 28 years. A subset of samples was prepared in parallel using single-end sample barcoding, then pooled and co-amplified after Illumina adapter ligation. Overall study outcomes, separate from this receptor: Patients showed significantly higher frequencies than controls for five TRBV segments, among them TRBV5-6, TRBV5-1 and TRBV20-1. Compared with controls, multiple sclerosis patients had significantly lower normalized Chao1 diversity, a finding suggesting substantial peripheral T-cell clonal expansion. The multiple sclerosis patient group was slightly younger than the control group. Direct clustering with F measure revealed strong co-clustering of samples prepared in the same batch, which led to a batch-effect correction.

CDR1 SGHTA and CDR2 FQGNSA were looked up in the germline V gene. V is shortened by 11 bases, J by 1 base, and the region joining them spans 13 bases. From its cysteine to its phenylalanine, the CDR3 spans 13 amino acids. Left in the record is the CDR3 DNA by itself, 39 bases read in frame from the first base. Points on this clonotype: Its antigen specificity is not known. The sample holds no much larger clone one base away, and base qualities are not on file.

The library was prepared using PCR. Instrument used: Illumina HiSeq 2500. To reduce PCR and sequencing biases, unique molecular identifiers were incorporated into the TCR beta cDNA libraries. Roughly 0.5 million cDNA molecules were obtained per 1 to 10 million input T cells, so each molecule approximated one T cell. The patient libraries were prepared and sequenced with the same protocol used for the earlier healthy control dataset. Samples belonging to the same batch were prepared together, multiplexed and sequenced on a shared HiSeq lane. Concerning the study's data processing: MIGEC was used to process the raw barcoded reads, and molecular identifier groups with only a single read were discarded before consensus assembly and CDR3 extraction. VDJtools was used for post-analysis of the clonotype tables, and diversity was normalized by down-sampling every dataset to the size of the smallest sample. To correct batch-related cross-sample contamination, repertoire overlap clustering matched CDR3 amino acid sequences but not nucleotide sequences. TCRdb reworked the public reads: Q25 trimming with fastp, MiXCR clone assembly, productive beta chains retained. Entries are consolidated by CDR3 protein sequence, retaining the most common genes and DNA. The V and J calls and clone size are TCRdb's, not the authors'. Recorded for this sample are more than 350,000 distinct CDR3 sequences; approximately 42% of them occurred a single time. Together, the top ten hold 7.6% of the sample.

To demonstrate the VDJtools post-analysis software, TCR beta repertoires were profiled from the peripheral blood of about 13 young patients with multiple sclerosis. The multiple sclerosis patients were children and adolescents between about 6 and 16 years of age. The sequencing sample was made of blood. Rearrangement joined TRBV7-2 to TRBJ2-3; TRBD1 is perhaps the D gene, given 6 matching bases. This receptor was obtained from a girl aged 2 to 9 with multiple sclerosis. In nucleotide form, the sequence is TGTGCCGGACAAGGGGGTGGCACAGATACGCAGTATTTT. The resulting protein is CAGQGGGTDTQYF.